These T cell receptor beta chains were read from a single sample in a study of shared clonotypes between healthy human individuals. Profiling relied on immunoSEQ multiplex PCR, and the TCRdb table lists in-frame clones only, not all of them. The top ten clones hold 0.89% of a sample with 1 million to 1.2 million clones, 70% to 80% of them seen once. Sequenced sample: memory CD4+ T cells from PBMCs. The receptors come from a man aged 18 to 30 in good health. Some clones in this sample may be carry-over from other donors' samples. Both conserved end residues are part of each CDR3. The order of the fields is J gene, D gene, V gene, clone size, CDR3 length, CDR3 DNA, CDR3 protein. A D gene is named only where the DNA matches it firmly. Not every row has a clone size; where given, it reads once, few, many or a size class.

J: TRBJ2-3; D: TRBD2; V: TRBV5-1; size: NA; length: 16; DNA: TGCGCCAGCAGCCAGGGCGGACTAGCGGGAACAGATACGCAGTATTTT; CDR3: CASSQGGLAGTDTQYF
J: TRBJ2-2; D: NA; V: TRBV7-3; size: few; length: 13; DNA: TGTGCCAGCAGCTTATGGGAAAACGGGGAGCTGTTTTTT; CDR3: CASSLWENGELFF
J: TRBJ2-2; D: TRBD2; V: TRBV5-4; size: NA; length: 17; DNA: TGTGCCAGCAGCTTGGAGTTTTTGGCGGGAGCGGCCGGGGAGCTGTTTTTT; CDR3: CASSLEFLAGAAGELFF
J: TRBJ1-3; D: NA; V: TRBV6-6; size: NA; length: 13; DNA: TGTGCCAGCAGTTCGGGCCTTGGAAACACCATATATTTT; CDR3: CASSSGLGNTIYF
J: TRBJ2-4; D: NA; V: TRBV28; size: many; length: 19; DNA: TGTGCCAGCAGTTCCAGGGACAGGGCGGGGGGAATCGGCAAAAACATTCAGTACTTC; CDR3: CASSSRDRAGGIGKNIQYF
J: TRBJ2-5; D: NA; V: TRBV5-1; size: NA; length: 13; DNA: TGCGCCAGCAGCTTGAACAGCCAAGAGACCCAGTACTTC; CDR3: CASSLNSQETQYF
J: TRBJ2-7; D: NA; V: TRBV28; size: NA; length: 14; DNA: TGTGCCAGCAGTGTACCGGGACCCAACTACGAGCAGTACTTC; CDR3: CASSVPGPNYEQYF
J: TRBJ1-2; D: NA; V: TRBV14; size: NA; length: 16; DNA: TGTGCCAGCAGCCTACGTGGGCCGGGTGGGAACTATGGCTACACCTTC; CDR3: CASSLRGPGGNYGYTF
J: TRBJ2-7; D: NA; V: TRBV14; size: NA; length: 13; DNA: TGTGCCAGCAGCCAAGTAGGCATCTACGAGCAGTACTTC; CDR3: CASSQVGIYEQYF
J: TRBJ1-4; D: NA; V: TRBV4-2; size: NA; length: 15; DNA: TGTGCCAGCAGCCGCTCCAGGAATGGGAATGAAAAACTGTTTTTT; CDR3: CASSRSRNGNEKLFF
J: TRBJ2-4; D: NA; V: TRBV29-1; size: NA; length: 14; DNA: TGCAGCGTCTCCCCCCGAGGGGGGGGTGACATTCAGTACTTC; CDR3: CSVSPRGGGDIQYF
J: TRBJ2-5; D: TRBD2; V: TRBV29-1; size: NA; length: 16; DNA: TGCAGCGTTGGACCGTCGACTAGCGGGAGCCGAGAGACCCAGTACTTC; CDR3: CSVGPSTSGSRETQYF
J: TRBJ2-5; D: TRBD1; V: TRBV9; size: NA; length: 14; DNA: TGTGCCAGCAGCTTAGGGACAGGGTATGAGACCCAGTACTTC; CDR3: CASSLGTGYETQYF
J: TRBJ1-2; D: NA; V: TRBV7-6; size: few; length: 15; DNA: TGTGCCAGCAGCTCAGCCCCCGGGACACGCTATGGCTACACCTTC; CDR3: CASSSAPGTRYGYTF
J: TRBJ1-1; D: NA; V: TRBV2; size: NA; length: 12; DNA: TGTGCCAGCGGAGAAAGGGACACTGAAGCTTTCTTT; CDR3: CASGERDTEAFF
J: TRBJ2-3; D: TRBD2; V: TRBV6-1; size: NA; length: 14; DNA: TGTGCCAGCAGGACTAGCGGTAGCACAGATACGCAGTATTTT; CDR3: CASRTSGSTDTQYF
J: TRBJ1-2; D: TRBD1; V: TRBV27; size: NA; length: 15; DNA: TGTGCCAGCAGTTTTACGAGGGGGCTTCGATATGGCTACACCTTC; CDR3: CASSFTRGLRYGYTF
J: TRBJ2-1; D: NA; V: TRBV5-1; size: NA; length: 12; DNA: TGCGCCAGCAGCGACTCCTACAATGAGCAGTTCTTC; CDR3: CASSDSYNEQFF
J: TRBJ2-5; D: NA; V: TRBV5-1; size: NA; length: 12; DNA: TGCGCCAGCAGCCCCCAAGGAGAGACCCAGTACTTC; CDR3: CASSPQGETQYF
J: TRBJ2-7; D: NA; V: TRBV2; size: NA; length: 13; DNA: TGTGCCAGCAGTGGAAGCGGAACCTACGAGCAGTACTTC; CDR3: CASSGSGTYEQYF
J: TRBJ2-7; D: NA; V: TRBV9; size: NA; length: 13; DNA: TGTGCCAGCAGTGCGGTGAACTTCGGGGAGCAGTACTTC; CDR3: CASSAVNFGEQYF
J: TRBJ2-7; D: NA; V: TRBV18; size: few; length: 14; DNA: TGTGCCAGCTCACCTTATACCGGGTTGGACGAGCAGTACTTC; CDR3: CASSPYTGLDEQYF
J: TRBJ1-2; D: TRBD1; V: TRBV10-3; size: NA; length: 12; DNA: TGTGCCTCGTCGGGACAGGGTCGGGGCTACACCTTC; CDR3: CASSGQGRGYTF
J: TRBJ2-2; D: NA; V: TRBV27; size: NA; length: 15; DNA: TGTGCCAGCAGTCCCGTAGGTTTGAACACCGGGGAGCTGTTTTTT; CDR3: CASSPVGLNTGELFF
J: TRBJ1-2; D: NA; V: TRBV6-1; size: NA; length: 14; DNA: TGTGCCAGCAGTAGGGACATGACGGACTATGGCTACACCTTC; CDR3: CASSRDMTDYGYTF
J: TRBJ2-6; D: TRBD1; V: TRBV7-2; size: few; length: 19; DNA: TGTGCCAGCAGCCCTCATCCGGGACAGGGATTATCTGGGGCCAACGTCCTGACTTTC; CDR3: CASSPHPGQGLSGANVLTF
J: TRBJ2-5; D: TRBD1; V: TRBV7-2; size: few; length: 13; DNA: TGTGCCAGCAGCTTAAGACAGGGTGAGACCCAGTACTTC; CDR3: CASSLRQGETQYF
J: TRBJ2-7; D: TRBD1; V: TRBV5-5; size: NA; length: 13; DNA: TGTGCCAGCAGCTTAACAGGGGAAGGCGAGCAGTACTTC; CDR3: CASSLTGEGEQYF
J: TRBJ2-6; D: NA; V: TRBV4-1; size: NA; length: 16; DNA: TGCGCCAGCAGCCAAGCGACTGGCTCTGGGGCCAACGTCCTGACTTTC; CDR3: CASSQATGSGANVLTF
J: TRBJ2-5; D: TRBD2; V: TRBV5-1; size: NA; length: 17; DNA: TGCGCCAGCAGCTCACCGGGACTAGCGGATAACCAAGAGACCCAGTACTTC; CDR3: CASSSPGLADNQETQYF
J: TRBJ1-4; D: NA; V: TRBV18; size: NA; length: 14; DNA: TGTGCCAGCTCACCAGGGGGGCTTAATGAAAAACTGTTTTTT; CDR3: CASSPGGLNEKLFF
J: TRBJ2-7; D: NA; V: TRBV11-2; size: NA; length: 14; DNA: TGTGCCAGCAGCCTCGTTGGGGCCCCCTACGAGCAGTACTTC; CDR3: CASSLVGAPYEQYF
J: TRBJ2-7; D: TRBD2; V: TRBV15; size: many; length: 15; DNA: TGTGCCACCAGCGAGGGACTAGCGTTAACCTACGAGCAGTACTTC; CDR3: CATSEGLALTYEQYF
J: TRBJ2-1; D: NA; V: TRBV5-4; size: once; length: 16; DNA: TGTGCCAGCAGCGGGGGGACTTCCCGCTCCTACAATGAGCAGTTCTTC; CDR3: CASSGGTSRSYNEQFF
J: TRBJ2-7; D: NA; V: TRBV30; size: NA; length: 11; DNA: TGTGCCACGGTCCGGGCCTACGAGCAGTACTTC; CDR3: CATVRAYEQYF
J: TRBJ2-2; D: TRBD2; V: TRBV5-8; size: NA; length: 17; DNA: TGTGCCAGCAGCTCCGGGACTAGCGGCTACCTAACCGGGGAGCTGTTTTTT; CDR3: CASSSGTSGYLTGELFF
J: TRBJ2-7; D: NA; V: TRBV27; size: many; length: 13; DNA: TGTGCCAGCAGGGGTAGGACTGGCCACGAGCAGTACTTC; CDR3: CASRGRTGHEQYF
J: TRBJ1-2; D: TRBD1; V: TRBV6-5; size: NA; length: 15; DNA: TGTGCCAGCAGTAACACAGGGGCAGGGGACTATGGCTACACCTTC; CDR3: CASSNTGAGDYGYTF
J: TRBJ2-3; D: NA; V: TRBV5-3; size: many; length: 18; DNA: TGTGCCAGAAGCTTGCGGGATCTTCGGGCCCGACGCACAGATACGCAGTATTTT; CDR3: CARSLRDLRARRTDTQYF
J: TRBJ2-5; D: TRBD1; V: TRBV5-4; size: NA; length: 14; DNA: TGTGCCAGCACCGTCCCGGGACAGCAAGAGACCCAGTACTTC; CDR3: CASTVPGQQETQYF
J: TRBJ2-3; D: TRBD1; V: TRBV5-8; size: NA; length: 14; DNA: TGTGCCAGCAGCTCCGGGACAGGGGCCGATACGCAGTATTTT; CDR3: CASSSGTGADTQYF
J: TRBJ1-2; D: NA; V: TRBV6-1; size: NA; length: 13; DNA: TGTGCCAGCAGTGTCTCGACAGCTTATGGCTACACCTTC; CDR3: CASSVSTAYGYTF
J: TRBJ1-2; D: TRBD1; V: TRBV28; size: NA; length: 15; DNA: TGTGCCAGCAGCTTCGGACAGGCTGATAACTATGGCTACACCTTC; CDR3: CASSFGQADNYGYTF
J: TRBJ2-3; D: NA; V: TRBV4-3; size: NA; length: 19; DNA: TGCGCCAGCAGCCAAGATCTTATCGGGACCCTTCAGTCTACAGATACGCAGTATTTT; CDR3: CASSQDLIGTLQSTDTQYF
J: TRBJ2-3; D: TRBD2; V: TRBV9; size: NA; length: 16; DNA: TGTGCCAGCAGCGTAGCCCCTACTAGCGGCACAGATACGCAGTATTTT; CDR3: CASSVAPTSGTDTQYF
J: TRBJ2-7; D: NA; V: TRBV5-4; size: NA; length: 14; DNA: TGTGCCAGCAGCGGCAAGGGAGGCAGGGGCGAGCAGTACTTC; CDR3: CASSGKGGRGEQYF
J: TRBJ2-5; D: NA; V: TRBV29-1; size: once; length: 12; DNA: TGCAGCGTCGGAGCGCAGGGGCGGCAGCAGTACTTC; CDR3: CSVGAQGRQQYF
J: TRBJ2-1; D: NA; V: TRBV5-4; size: NA; length: 16; DNA: TGTGCCAGCAGCCCTGGCAGTAGCGGCTCCTACAATGAGCAGTTCTTC; CDR3: CASSPGSSGSYNEQFF
J: TRBJ2-7; D: NA; V: TRBV6-1; size: NA; length: 12; DNA: TGTGCCAGCAGTGACTGGGGGCTCGAGCAGTACTTC; CDR3: CASSDWGLEQYF
J: TRBJ1-2; D: TRBD1; V: TRBV5-5; size: NA; length: 16; DNA: TGTGCCAGCAGCTTGGCACAGGGGAGATTTGGGAATGGCTACACCTTC; CDR3: CASSLAQGRFGNGYTF
J: TRBJ1-2; D: NA; V: TRBV30; size: NA; length: 11; DNA: TGTGCCTGGGGGCGGGGAGGAGGCTACACCTTC; CDR3: CAWGRGGGYTF
J: TRBJ2-1; D: TRBD2; V: TRBV10-3; size: NA; length: 15; DNA: TGTGCCATCAGTGCCCGGACTAGCCTAACAAATGAGCAGTTCTTC; CDR3: CAISARTSLTNEQFF
J: TRBJ1-2; D: NA; V: TRBV27; size: NA; length: 15; DNA: TGTGCCAGCAGTTTATTGGGCAGGGGCCTATATGGCTACACCTTC; CDR3: CASSLLGRGLYGYTF
J: TRBJ1-2; D: TRBD1; V: TRBV7-9; size: few; length: 15; DNA: TGTGCCAGCAGCACCCGACAGGGTATACCGTATGGCTACACCTTC; CDR3: CASSTRQGIPYGYTF
J: TRBJ2-5; D: NA; V: TRBV7-3; size: once; length: 13; DNA: TGTGCCAGCAGCCAAGGGGACTCCAAGGGCCAGTACTTC; CDR3: CASSQGDSKGQYF